One sample yielded the 12 T cell receptor beta chains listed below, sequenced in a study of T cells after yellow fever vaccination. TCRdb redid the calling of the 5' RACE reads with MiXCR, one entry per CDR3 protein. The data contain around 16,000 distinct CDR3 sequences, about 4% of them singletons. The sequenced sample was PBMCs, either bulk or a sorted T-cell subset (CD4+, CD8+, memory, or dextramer-sorted; not recorded which), obtained 15 days after the yellow fever booster vaccination. The receptors derive from a man aged 25-40 years who received the YFV17D yellow fever vaccine.

This clonotype was picked up many times. This rearrangement joins TRBV20-1 to TRBJ2-2, with TRBD2 identical over 13 bases. The J segment lost 7 bases and the V segment lost 5 bases, leaving 7 bases of the junction unmatched. Germline V lookup: CDR1 DFQATT, CDR2 SNEGSKA (reference sequence). The CDR3 contains 15 residues. The CDR3 DNA follows: TGCAGTGCTGCCGGGACTAGCGGGAAGAACGGGGAGCTGTTTTTT. Residues: CSAAGTSGKNGELFF.

By sample fraction, this clonotype is medium-sized. The V and J genes are TRBV20-1 and TRBJ2-7; the D is unclear. The CDR3 is 14 residues long. V lost 6 bases, J lost 6 bases, and 21 bases lay in between. CDR1 and CDR2 from the germline V gene are DFQATT and SNEGSKA (reference sequence). As DNA, the CDR3 is TGCAGTGCCATCTTGCCCAACGGGCTACGCGAGCAGTACTTC. It yields the protein CSAILPNGLREQYF.

This clonotype was detected many times. V and J are TRBV3-1 and TRBJ2-1; the match to TRBD2 covers 10 bases. Unmatched junction bases numbered 5, after V lost 0 bases and J lost 6 bases. The germline V gene encodes CDR1 LGHDT and CDR2 YNNKEL (reference sequence). This CDR3 has 16 amino acids. The CDR3 region is CASSQEGIAGGNEQFF. The CDR3 coding sequence is TGTGCCAGCAGCCAAGAAGGGATAGCGGGGGGCAATGAGCAGTTCTTC.

This clonotype was detected many times. The V call is TRBV29-1, the J call TRBJ2-1; the D gene is possibly TRBD2 (5 bases). V lost 2 bases to trimming and J lost 8 bases, with 10 bases between them. Per the germline V gene, CDR1 is SQVTM and CDR2 is ANQGSEA. CDR3 size: 12 residues. CDR3 DNA sequence: TGCAGCGTTGAAACTAGTATGGATGAGCAGTTCTTC. Translating it yields CSVETSMDEQFF.

This clonotype was counted between two and nine times. A much bigger clone sits one base away, suggesting this may be a read error. The gene calls are TRBV4-3 and TRBJ2-3; D assignment may be TRBD1 or TRBD2 (5 bases each). The CDR3 is made up of 14 amino acids. Germline lookup yields CDR1 LGHNA and CDR2 YSLEER. V lost 4 bases and J 6 bases, leaving 14 bases between the germline ends. CDR3 protein: CASSPQEGCDTQYF. The CDR3 DNA follows: TGCGCCAGCAGCCCTCAAGAGGGGTGTGATACGCAGTATTTT.

This clonotype came up many times. In DNA, the CDR3 is TGCGCCAGCAGTGCGGCTAGCGGACTCTACGAGCAGTACTTC. Its protein is CASSAASGLYEQYF. The chain has TRBV10-2 and TRBJ2-7, with 7 bases lining up with TRBD2. The CDR3 totals 14 residues. J was trimmed by 3 bases and V by 4 bases; bases with no gene match: 6. The germline gives CDR1 WSHSY, CDR2 SAAADI.

This clonotype has ten or more counts. The gene calls are TRBV5-1 and TRBJ2-1; D might be TRBD2 (6 bases). This CDR3 spans 15 amino acids. Trimming pared 6 bases from V and 0 bases from J, leaving 13 bases between. The germline V gene encodes CDR1 SGHRS and CDR2 YFSETQ. CDR3 in amino acids: CASTLGSSSYNEQFF. In DNA, the CDR3 is TGCGCCAGCACCCTCGGGAGCAGCTCCTACAATGAGCAGTTCTTC.

This clonotype was observed many times. The chain joins TRBV12-3 or TRBV12-4 to TRBJ2-6; D is ambiguous. Trimming took off 4 bases at V and 0 bases at J, with 10 bases between the two ends. This CDR3 contains 16 residues. CDR3 residues: CASSSARFSGANVLTF. As DNA, the CDR3 is TGTGCCAGCAGTTCAGCGCGGTTCTCTGGGGCCAACGTCCTGACTTTC.

This clonotype was seen many times. The chain has TRBV20-1 and TRBJ1-5; D ambiguous. With 6 bases removed from V and 3 bases from J, the gap between germline ends came to 12 bases. The length of the CDR3 is 13 residues. Germline CDR1 reads DFQATT; CDR2 reads SNEGSKA (reference sequence). The DNA of the CDR3 is TGCAGTGCCGTCGAGGGCTCCAATCAGCCCCAGCATTTT. Translation gives CSAVEGSNQPQHF.

In its sample, this clonotype was seen many times. The chain carries TRBV7-6 and TRBJ2-7, with TRBD2 matching 7 bases. This CDR3 region has 14 residues. Per germline, CDR1 SGHVS and CDR2 FNYEAQ. Trimming took 8 bases from V and 3 from J; bases not matched to a gene: 10. The CDR3 DNA reads TGTGCCAGCGCCTCTTTCAGCGGGAACTACGAGCAGTACTTC. This codes for CASASFSGNYEQYF.

This clonotype was counted at least ten times. The chain couples TRBV24-1 to TRBJ1-1; D is undetermined. Between the trimmed V and J ends, which lost 2 bases and 3 bases, there was a span of 18 bases. The CDR3 consists of 17 residues. Germline-derived CDR1 and CDR2 are KGHDR and SFDVKD. This CDR3 reads CATSDYLLRRLDTEAFF. The CDR3 nucleotides are TGTGCCACCAGTGATTACCTTTTGAGGCGGTTGGACACTGAAGCTTTCTTT.

This clonotype is medium-sized in the sample. The V call is TRBV24-1, the J call TRBJ2-5, with 7 nucleotides matching TRBD1. After removal of 5 bases from V and 5 bases from J, the junction contained 4 bases not matched to a gene. CDR1 is KGHDR, CDR2 SFDVKD, per germline. The CDR3 spans 13 residues. The CDR3 DNA reads TGTGCCACCAGTGGGGACAGATGGGAGACCCAGTACTTC. Amino acids: CATSGDRWETQYF.